Shown below are 11 T cell receptor beta chains from a single sample sequenced in a study of tumor-infiltrating lymphocytes in primary liver carcinoma. Germline DNA was also extracted, and blood RNA was taken from unsorted whole blood. The authors made TCR beta cDNA from around 500 ng total RNA with a constant-region primer. Construction of TCR beta libraries relied on three successive nested multiplex PCR rounds employing slightly modified ARM-PCR. A C-beta reverse primer was combined with TRBV1-TRBV30 forward primers in the first two PCR rounds, and each round had 10 cycles. One entry per CDR3 protein, called by TCRdb with MiXCR from the multiplex PCR reads. The sample carries about 350,000 distinct CDR3 sequences, approximately 65% recorded once. Material for sequencing was peripheral blood. The source is a man aged 35 to 55 with primary liver carcinoma and hepatitis B virus infection.

This clonotype was counted ten times or more. The junction shows a germline mismatch at one end, possibly a read error. This chain connects TRBV6-1 to TRBJ2-1, with no clear D. Germline values: CDR1 MNHNS, CDR2 SASEGT. CDR3 size: 16 residues. The CDR3 DNA sequence: TGTGCCAGCAGTGAAGTACCCGGGCGTTCCTACAGTGAGCAGTTCTTC. This encodes CASSEVPGRSYSEQFF.

About this clonotype itself: At one end the junction does not follow the germline gene, possibly because of a read error. The chain employs TRBV4-1 and TRBJ2-7; D not certain. The germline gives CDR1 MGHRA, CDR2 YSYEKL. This CDR3 has 13 residues. The CDR3 here is CASSPGRLYEQYF. Written as DNA, the CDR3 is TGCGCTAGCAGCCCGGGCCGTTTATACGAGCAGTACTTC.

In this sample, this clonotype turned up many times. The gene calls are TRBV5-4 and TRBJ2-3, with D possibly TRBD2 on 5 matching bases. Per the germline V gene, CDR1 is SGHNT and CDR2 is YYREEE (reference sequence). V was pared by 6 bases and J by 2 bases, with 16 bases between. The CDR3 consists of 15 residues. The CDR3 DNA reads as TGTGCCAGCACCCCGAGGGCAGAATCCACAGATACGCAGTATTTT. Amino acid sequence: CASTPRAESTDTQYF. Together with reference TRBV5-4 and TRBJ2-3, the CDR3 gives the full variable domain: ETGVTQSPTHLIKTRGQQVTLRCSSQSGHNTVSWYQQALGQGPQFIFQYYREEENGRGNFPPRFSGLQFPNYSSELNVNALELDDSALYLCASTPRAESTDTQYFGPGTRLTVL.

Note on this clonotype: A much bigger clone sits one base away, suggesting this may be a read error. The conserved phenylalanine or tryptophan normally closing the CDR3 is absent here, so this likely arose from a read error. The rearrangement uses TRBV6-6 and TRBJ2-1; D uncertain. The CDR3 is 13 residues long. Germline V lookup: CDR1 MNHNY, CDR2 SVGAGI (reference sequence). V lost 8 bases, J lost 3 bases, and 11 bases lay in between. The CDR3 nucleotides are TGTGCCAGCGGTGAACTTCTCTACAATGAGCAGTTCTCC. The encoded protein is CASGELLYNEQFS.

V is TRBV25-1 and J is TRBJ2-1; 11 bases map to TRBD2. CDR1 and CDR2 (germline): MGHDK, SYGVNS. CDR3 length: 17 amino acids. J was trimmed by 5 bases and V by 1 base; bases with no gene match: 7. CDR3 sequence (DNA): TGTGCCAGCAGTGAATCAACTAGCGGGAGTCTCAACAATGAGCAGTTCTTC. Its protein is CASSESTSGSLNNEQFF.

About this clonotype: Possible read error: a much larger clone is one base away. CDR3 nucleotides: TGTACCAGCAGTTACAAGACCGGACTAGCGGAGAGCTCCTACAATGAGCAGTTCTTC. It yields the protein CTSSYKTGLAESSYNEQFF. The rearrangement uses TRBV6-7 and TRBJ2-1; 10 bases agree with TRBD2. TRBV6-7 is an ORF, and what it does is uncertain. This CDR3 contains 19 residues.

Comments on this clonotype: This could be a read error, since a much larger clone is one nucleotide away. J is TRBJ1-2 and V is TRBV6-6; 8 bases fit TRBD1. Per the germline V gene, CDR1 is MNHNY and CDR2 is SVGAGI (reference sequence). The CDR3 has 14 amino acids. CDR3 sequence (DNA): TGTGTCAGCAGCCCAATCACAGGGGGGGATGGCTACACCTTC. This encodes CVSSPITGGDGYTF.

This clonotype came up many times. The chain links TRBV4-1 to TRBJ2-7; 8 bases align to TRBD2. CDR3 length equals 15 residues. Germline values: CDR1 MGHRA, CDR2 YSYEKL. Trimming cost V 1 base and J 6 bases; bases outside gene matches: 8. CDR3 protein: CASSQAGTRPSEQYF. The CDR3 DNA sequence: TGCGCCAGCAGCCAAGCTGGGACTAGGCCTTCCGAGCAGTACTTC.

In regard to this clonotype: The junction departs from germline at one end; a sequencing error may be responsible. This chain connects TRBV11-2 to TRBJ2-2, with TRBD2 matching over 14 bases. The CDR3 spans 16 residues. Germline loops: CDR1 SGHAT, CDR2 FQNNGV. The CDR3, as DNA: TGTGCCAGCAACCAGGGACTAGCGGGAGTTACCGGGGAACTGTTTTTT. This codes for CASNQGLAGVTGELFF.

CDR3 residues: CASSSRRPGQGMDGYTF. The CDR3 DNA reads TGTGCCAGCAGCTCAAGACGTCCGGGACAGGGGATGGATGGCTACACCTTC. J is TRBJ1-2 and V is TRBV11-2; TRBD1 agrees at 10 bases. Trimming at V came to 4 bases and at J to 6 bases, leaving 14 bases not matched to a gene. Looked up from germline, CDR1 is SGHAT and CDR2 is FQNNGV. CDR3 length: 17 amino acids. Drawing the rest from reference TRBV11-2 and TRBJ1-2, the complete variable domain is EAGVAQSPRYKIIEKRQSVAFWCNPISGHATLYWYQQILGQGPKLLIQFQNNGVVDDSQLPKDRFSAERLKGVDSTLKIQPAKLEDSAVYLCASSSRRPGQGMDGYTFGSGTRLTVV.

Details on this clonotype: Sequence at one end of the junction differs from germline and may be a read error. The V call is TRBV11-2, the J call TRBJ1-4; no firm D call. The germline V gene has CDR1 SGHAT and CDR2 FQNNGV. The CDR3 is 14 residues long. The DNA for the CDR3 is TGTGCCAGCAGCTTAGGTGTCCATGATGAAAAACTGCTTTTT. Residues: CASSLGVHDEKLLF.